This T cell receptor (beta chain) came from a study of post-analysis software for immune sequencing data (dated by TCRdb to the mid-2010s). For the wider study: Recorded disease courses included relapsing-remitting, secondary progressive and progressive-relapsing multiple sclerosis, with some patients lacking subtype annotation. The patient repertoires were set against eleven to twelve previously published healthy control repertoires from donors whose ages ranged from 6 to 25 years. A subset of samples was prepared in parallel using single-end sample barcoding, then pooled and co-amplified after Illumina adapter ligation.

This clonotype has just a few counts. Its antigen is unknown. The input lacks base qualities; no much larger clone sits a single base away. Library preparation used PCR. The instrument was an Illumina HiSeq 2500. To reduce PCR and sequencing biases, unique molecular identifiers were built into the TCR beta cDNA libraries. Roughly 0.5 million cDNA molecules were obtained per 1 to 10 million input T cells, so each molecule approximated one T cell. The patient libraries were prepared and sequenced using the same protocol as the earlier healthy control dataset. Samples belonging to the same batch were prepared together, multiplexed and sequenced on a shared HiSeq lane. On the study's bioinformatics: Raw barcoded reads were processed with MIGEC, discarding single-read molecular identifier groups before consensus assembly and CDR3 extraction. Clonotype tables were post-analysed with VDJtools, and diversity was normalized by down-sampling all datasets to the smallest sample size. In repertoire overlap clustering, CDR3 amino acid sequences, but not nucleotide sequences, were matched to correct batch-related cross-sample contamination. The public reads were run again by TCRdb, first through fastp at Q25 and then through MiXCR, and only productive beta chains were kept. Each record represents a unique CDR3 protein, reported with the most common genes and DNA among its rows. TCRdb, not the authors, supplied the V and J calls. The table for this sample lists approximately 360,000 distinct CDR3 sequences; 30% to 45% of them were counted only once. The ten largest clones capture roughly 13% of the sample.

V lost 3 bases and J lost 6 bases; the stretch between them is 16 bases long. CDR1 and CDR2 are drawn from the germline V gene: SGHVS, FQNEAQ. The CDR3 runs 15 amino acids, cysteine and phenylalanine included. The entry retains the CDR3 DNA only, 45 bases that are in frame from base 1. The full study reports these points: Strong co-clustering of samples prepared in the same batch was shown by direct clustering with F measure, prompting a batch-effect correction. A few TRBV segments, including TRBV5-6, TRBV5-1 and TRBV20-1, were significantly more frequent in patients than controls. The multiple sclerosis patient group was slightly younger than the control group. Significantly lower normalized Chao1 diversity was found in multiple sclerosis patients than in controls, suggesting substantial peripheral T-cell clonal expansion.

To demonstrate the VDJtools post-analysis software, the study profiled TCR beta repertoires from the peripheral blood of under 15 young patients with multiple sclerosis. The patients with multiple sclerosis were children and adolescents between roughly 6 and 17 years of age. The origin of this receptor is a girl aged 5 to 17 with multiple sclerosis. What was sequenced was blood. The chain was built from TRBV7-8 and TRBJ2-3, and the D gene may be TRBD2, 5 bases matching. For the CDR3, the sequence is CASSFSARSGDTQYF. The nucleotides read TGTGCCAGCAGCTTCTCGGCGCGGTCGGGGGATACGCAGTATTTT.